This entry lists 9 T cell receptor beta chains sequenced from one sample in a study of identical twins. MiXCR, applied by TCRdb to the 5' RACE reads, yields one record per CDR3 protein. The table records some 330,000 distinct CDR3 sequences, approximately 8.7% of them present only once. The specimen sequenced was naive T cells sorted from blood. The source of these receptors is a woman aged 50 to 60 in good health.

The chain employs TRBV7-2 and TRBJ2-7; the match to TRBD2 covers 7 bases. Germline assignment: CDR1 SGHTA and CDR2 FQGNSA. The V gene end was trimmed by 5 bases and the J gene end by 4 bases; junction bases not matched to a gene: 14. The CDR3 runs 16 residues. CDR3 protein: CASSPVASGTLYEQYF. The CDR3 bases are TGTGCCAGCAGCCCGGTGGCTAGCGGAACCCTTTACGAGCAGTACTTC.

This clonotype was detected ten times or more. This CDR3 is CASSQDTSGFYEQFF. The CDR3 bases are TGTGCCAGCAGCCAAGACACTAGCGGATTTTATGAGCAGTTCTTC. The chain couples TRBV4-2 to TRBJ2-1, with 8 nucleotides matching TRBD2. The germline gives CDR1 LGHNA, CDR2 YNFKEQ. The CDR3 runs to 15 residues. The trim removed 0 bases at V and 8 bases at J, leaving 6 bases unmatched.

This clonotype was detected many times. The chain is built from TRBV6-5 and TRBJ1-1; D perhaps matches TRBD1 (5 bases). The CDR3 is 17 residues long. Germline V gene sequence: CDR1 MNHEY, CDR2 SVGAGI. Trimming pared 0 bases from V and 8 bases from J, leaving 22 bases between. As DNA, the CDR3 is TGTGCCAGCAGTTACTCGGATCTGGGGGGGGGAGTGGGAGAAGCTTTCTTT. It codes for CASSYSDLGGGVGEAFF.

This clonotype has more than one count but fewer than ten. The V gene is TRBV5-1, the J gene TRBJ2-3; D ambiguous. From germline, CDR1 is SGHRS and CDR2 YFSETQ. V was cut by 3 bases and J by 4 bases, with 9 bases left in between. The CDR3 spans 13 residues. The CDR3 DNA follows: TGCGCCAGCAGCTCCGGAGACCCAGATACGCAGTATTTT. Translation: CASSSGDPDTQYF.

CDR3 in amino acids: CASSEPGREDTQYF. For the CDR3, the DNA is TGCGCCAGCAGTGAGCCCGGGAGGGAGGATACGCAGTATTTT. The J gene is TRBJ2-3, the V gene TRBV10-1, with TRBD2 identical over 8 bases. V shed 2 bases, J shed 6 bases, and the junction held 4 bases outside the gene matches. The CDR3 has 14 amino acids. Germline assignment: CDR1 WNHNN and CDR2 SYGVQD (reference sequence).

This clonotype has at least ten counts. The chain combines TRBV20-1 with TRBJ2-7; 9 bases map to TRBD2. This CDR3 region has 13 residues. V lost 5 bases and J lost 5; bases outside the gene matches: 7. The germline V gene encodes CDR1 DFQATT and CDR2 SNEGSKA (reference sequence). The CDR3 reads CSARKSGRNEQYV. CDR3 nucleotides: TGCAGTGCTCGAAAGAGCGGGAGGAACGAGCAGTACGTC.

The chain carries TRBV5-5 and TRBJ2-7, with unresolved D. The CDR3 runs to 13 residues. CDR1 is SGHKS, CDR2 YYEKEE, per germline (reference sequence). Trimming pared 0 bases from V and 4 bases from J, leaving 8 bases between. The CDR3: CASSLAAEYEQYF. DNA of the CDR3: TGTGCCAGCAGCTTGGCCGCGGAGTACGAGCAGTACTTC.

This chain joins TRBV20-1 and TRBJ2-1; TRBD2 aligns across 11 bases. Germline loops: CDR1 DFQATT, CDR2 SNEGSKA (reference sequence). This CDR3 is built from 14 residues. V shed 6 bases, J shed 3 bases, and the junction held 4 bases outside the gene matches. CDR3 coding DNA: TGCAGTGCCAAAACTAGCGGGAGCTACAATGAGCAGTTCTTC. Its translation: CSAKTSGSYNEQFF.

This clonotype was detected many times. The chain recombines TRBV12-3 or TRBV12-4 with TRBJ2-5; 9 bases agree with TRBD2. The J segment lost 5 bases and the V segment lost 7 bases, leaving 11 bases of the junction unmatched. The length of the CDR3 is 15 residues. The CDR3 sequence: CASTKLAGVDETQYF. CDR3 nucleotide sequence: TGTGCCAGCACGAAGTTAGCGGGAGTGGATGAGACCCAGTACTTC.